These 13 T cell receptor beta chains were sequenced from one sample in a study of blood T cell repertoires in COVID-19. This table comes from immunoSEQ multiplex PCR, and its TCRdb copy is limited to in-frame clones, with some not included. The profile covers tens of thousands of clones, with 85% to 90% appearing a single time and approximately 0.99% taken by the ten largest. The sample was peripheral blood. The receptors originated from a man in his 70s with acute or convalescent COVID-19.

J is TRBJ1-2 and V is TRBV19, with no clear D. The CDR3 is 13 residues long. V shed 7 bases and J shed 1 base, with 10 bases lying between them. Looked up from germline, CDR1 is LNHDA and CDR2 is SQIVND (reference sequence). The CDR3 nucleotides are TGTGCCAGTACCAATGCGGGTAACTATGGCTACACCTTC. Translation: CASTNAGNYGYTF. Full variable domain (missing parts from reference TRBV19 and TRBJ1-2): DGGITQSPKYLFRKEGQNVTLSCEQNLNHDAMYWYRQDPGQGLRLIYYSQIVNDFQKGDIAEGYSVSREKKESFPLTVTSAQKNPTAFYLCASTNAGNYGYTFGSGTRLTVV.

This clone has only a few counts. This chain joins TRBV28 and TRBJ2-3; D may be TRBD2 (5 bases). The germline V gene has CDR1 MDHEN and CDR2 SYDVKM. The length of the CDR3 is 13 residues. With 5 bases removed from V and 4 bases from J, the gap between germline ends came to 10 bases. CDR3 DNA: TGTGCCAGCAGTGAACTAGAGCCAGATACGCAGTATTTT. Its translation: CASSELEPDTQYF.

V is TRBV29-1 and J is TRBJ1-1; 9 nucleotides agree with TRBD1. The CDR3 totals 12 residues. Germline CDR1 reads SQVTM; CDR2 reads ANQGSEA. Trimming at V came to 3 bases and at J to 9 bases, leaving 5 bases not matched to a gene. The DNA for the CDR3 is TGCAGCGTTGAGGAAGGGACAGGGAAAGCTTTCTTT. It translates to CSVEEGTGKAFF.

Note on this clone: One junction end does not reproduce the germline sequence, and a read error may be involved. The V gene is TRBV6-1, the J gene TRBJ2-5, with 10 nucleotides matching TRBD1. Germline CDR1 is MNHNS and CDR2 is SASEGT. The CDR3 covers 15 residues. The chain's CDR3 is CASREAGTGVETQYF. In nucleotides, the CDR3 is TGTGCCAGCAGAGAAGCCGGGACAGGGGTAGAGACCCAGTACTTC.

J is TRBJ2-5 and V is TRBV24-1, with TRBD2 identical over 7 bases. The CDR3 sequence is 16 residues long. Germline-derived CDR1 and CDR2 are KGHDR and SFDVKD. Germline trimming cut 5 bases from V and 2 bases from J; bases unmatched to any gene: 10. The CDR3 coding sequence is TGTGCCACCAGTGTTGGGGGGGACTACTTACAAGAGACCCAGTACTTC. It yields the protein CATSVGGDYLQETQYF.

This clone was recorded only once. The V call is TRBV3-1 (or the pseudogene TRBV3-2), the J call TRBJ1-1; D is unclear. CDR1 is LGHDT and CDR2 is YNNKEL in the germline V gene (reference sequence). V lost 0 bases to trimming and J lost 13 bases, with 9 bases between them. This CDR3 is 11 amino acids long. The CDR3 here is CASSQDNGGFF. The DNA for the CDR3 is TGTGCCAGCAGCCAAGATAATGGCGGTTTCTTT.

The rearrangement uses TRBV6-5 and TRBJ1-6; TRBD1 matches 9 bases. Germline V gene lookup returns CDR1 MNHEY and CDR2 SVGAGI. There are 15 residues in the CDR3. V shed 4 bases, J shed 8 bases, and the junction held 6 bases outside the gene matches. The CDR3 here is CASSFEGQGDSPLHF. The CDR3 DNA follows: TGTGCCAGCAGTTTTGAGGGACAGGGCGATTCACCCCTCCACTTT.

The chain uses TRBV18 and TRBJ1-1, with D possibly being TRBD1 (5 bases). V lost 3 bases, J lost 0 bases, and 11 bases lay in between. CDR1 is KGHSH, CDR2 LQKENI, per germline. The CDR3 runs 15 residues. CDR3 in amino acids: CASSPRQKMNTEAFF. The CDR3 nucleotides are TGTGCCAGCTCACCGCGACAGAAAATGAACACTGAAGCTTTCTTT.

The CDR3 DNA sequence: TGTGCCAGCTCACCAGACTCCGGGAGCCGGGAGCAGTACTTC. It translates to CASSPDSGSREQYF. The chain links TRBV18 to TRBJ2-7; tentative D call: TRBD2 (6 bases). The CDR3 loop spans 14 amino acids. V was trimmed by 2 bases and J by 7 bases, leaving 15 bases between them. The germline gives CDR1 KGHSH, CDR2 LQKENI.

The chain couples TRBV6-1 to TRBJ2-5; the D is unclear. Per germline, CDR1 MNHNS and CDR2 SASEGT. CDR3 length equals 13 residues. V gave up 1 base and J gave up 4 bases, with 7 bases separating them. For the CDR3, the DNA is TGTGCCAGCAGTGAAGGACTGAGAGAGACCCAGTACTTC. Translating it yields CASSEGLRETQYF.

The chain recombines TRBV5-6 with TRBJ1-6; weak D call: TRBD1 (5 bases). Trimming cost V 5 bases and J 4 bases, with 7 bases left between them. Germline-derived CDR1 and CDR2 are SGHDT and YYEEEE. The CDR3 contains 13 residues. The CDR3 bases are TGTGCCAGCAGTCGACAGTATAATTCACCCCTCCACTTT. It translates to CASSRQYNSPLHF. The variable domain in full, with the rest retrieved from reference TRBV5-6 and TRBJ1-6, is DAGVTQSPTHLIKTRGQQVTLRCSPKSGHDTVSWYQQALGQGPQFIFQYYEEEERQRGNFPDRFSGHQFPNYSSELNVNALLLGDSALYLCASSRQYNSPLHFGNGTRLTVT.

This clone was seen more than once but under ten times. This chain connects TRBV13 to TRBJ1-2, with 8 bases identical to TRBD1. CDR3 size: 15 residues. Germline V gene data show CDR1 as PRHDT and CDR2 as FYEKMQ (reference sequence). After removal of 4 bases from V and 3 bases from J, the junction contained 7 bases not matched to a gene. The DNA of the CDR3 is TGTGCCAGCAGCTCAGGACAGGGTCTGCACTATGGCTACACCTTC. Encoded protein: CASSSGQGLHYGYTF.

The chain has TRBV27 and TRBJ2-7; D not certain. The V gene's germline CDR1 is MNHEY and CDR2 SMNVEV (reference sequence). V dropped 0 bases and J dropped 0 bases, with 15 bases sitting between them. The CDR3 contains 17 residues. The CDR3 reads CASSLSPRLLSSYEQYF. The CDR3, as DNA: TGTGCCAGCAGTTTATCCCCAAGGTTACTAAGCTCCTACGAGCAGTACTTC.